This passage covers 11 T cell receptor beta chains from one sample sequenced in a study of PD-1 blockade in classical Hodgkin lymphoma. Relapse after autologous stem cell transplantation occurred in every patient, and brentuximab vedotin exposure varied. Profiling relied on immunoSEQ multiplex PCR, and the TCRdb table lists in-frame clones only, not all of them. The sample yields about 61,000 clones, 85% to 90% seen once. Source: peripheral blood mononuclear cells (PBMCs), taken at baseline. All receptors derive from a human donor with classical Hodgkin lymphoma.

The count of this clone is one. This chain connects TRBV15 to TRBJ1-3, with 8 bases lining up with TRBD1. Germline V CDR1 and CDR2: LNHNV, YYDKDF (reference sequence). J was trimmed by 2 bases and V by 3 bases; bases with no gene match: 6. The CDR3 is made up of 16 amino acids. The chain's CDR3 is CATSSPKQGAGNTIYF. CDR3 in DNA: TGTGCCACCAGCAGTCCGAAACAGGGGGCTGGAAACACCATATATTTT.

CDR3 bases: TGCGCCAGCAGCTTGCAAGTGGGCCCCACAGATACGCAGTATTTT. Residues: CASSLQVGPTDTQYF. The chain is built from TRBV5-1 and TRBJ2-3, with D unresolved. Trimming shortened V by 1 base and J by 2 bases, and 11 bases separated the two germline ends. This CDR3 is built from 15 residues. CDR1 and CDR2 (germline): SGHRS, YFSETQ.

The V call is TRBV4-1, the J call TRBJ1-2; TRBD1 aligns across 10 bases. The CDR3 runs 16 residues. The germline CDR1 and CDR2 sequences are MGHRA and YSYEKL. V lost 3 bases and J lost 5; bases outside the gene matches: 9. The CDR3 sequence is CASSHPYRDRGYGYTF. CDR3 DNA sequence: TGCGCCAGCAGCCACCCCTACCGGGACAGGGGATATGGCTACACCTTC.

This CDR3 reads CASTRGTEAFF. The DNA for the CDR3 is TGTGCCAGCACGCGGGGCACTGAAGCTTTCTTT. The gene calls are TRBV28 and TRBJ1-1, with D unclear. Trimming shortened V by 7 bases and J by 4 bases, and 7 bases separated the two germline ends. This CDR3 has 11 amino acids. CDR1 MDHEN and CDR2 SYDVKM come from the germline V gene.

The count of this clone is one. The V call is TRBV11-2, the J call TRBJ2-5, with a tentative D call TRBD1 (6 bases). The CDR3 runs 15 residues. CDR1 and CDR2 (germline): SGHAT, FQNNGV. The V gene lost 3 bases and the J gene lost 7 bases, with 18 bases spanning the gap. The CDR3 sequence is CASSFTQVLGGTQYF. The DNA of the CDR3 is TGTGCCAGCAGCTTTACTCAAGTATTAGGGGGGACCCAGTACTTC.

The chain uses TRBV4-2 and TRBJ1-2, with unresolved D. In germline, CDR1 is LGHNA, CDR2 YNFKEQ. Between the trimmed V and J ends, which lost 2 bases and 4 bases, there was a span of 5 bases. This CDR3 spans 12 amino acids. The DNA of the CDR3 is TGTGCCAGCAGCCAACAGGCCTATGGCTACACCTTC. Its translation is CASSQQAYGYTF.

The J gene is TRBJ1-2, the V gene TRBV27; TRBD1 might be the D (6 bases). Germline CDR1 and CDR2: MNHEY and SMNVEV (reference sequence). CDR3 length: 11 residues. Trimming took 5 bases from V and 8 from J, leaving 9 bases between them. The DNA for the CDR3 is TGTGCCAGCAGTAGGGGGGGAGGCTACACCTTC. Protein sequence: CASSRGGGYTF.

This chain joins TRBV5-4 and TRBJ1-1; no clear D gene. Germline CDR1 reads SGHNT; CDR2 reads YYREEE (reference sequence). This CDR3 has 14 amino acids. Trimming took 4 bases from V and 1 from J, leaving 11 bases between them. The CDR3, as DNA: TGTGCCAGCAGCCCCGGTGGATGGAACACTGAAGCTTTCTTT. Amino acids: CASSPGGWNTEAFF.

CDR3 amino acids: CASAKDSTDTQYF. The CDR3 bases are TGTGCTAGCGCTAAAGATAGCACAGATACGCAGTATTTT. The V gene is TRBV7-7, the J gene TRBJ2-3, with D tentatively TRBD2 (5 bases). The CDR3 is 13 residues long. The V gene's germline CDR1 is SSHAT and CDR2 FNYEAQ (reference sequence).

The chain joins TRBV6-6 to TRBJ2-5; 11 nucleotides match TRBD1. The CDR3 runs to 13 residues. Germline CDR1 reads MNHNY; CDR2 reads SVGAGI (reference sequence). V lost 11 bases and J lost 6; bases outside the gene matches: 8. The CDR3 spells CAAGDRGEKTQYF. The DNA for the CDR3 is TGTGCCGCCGGGGACAGGGGGGAAAAGACCCAGTACTTC.

V usage is TRBV5-1 and J usage is TRBJ2-3, with D perhaps matching TRBD2 (6 bases). Trimming stripped 4 bases from V and 8 bases from J, with 11 bases between. Per the germline V gene, CDR1 is SGHRS and CDR2 is YFSETQ. The CDR3 loop spans 12 amino acids. CDR3 sequence reads: CASSVEGFTQYF. CDR3 bases: TGCGCCAGCAGCGTGGAGGGGTTTACGCAGTATTTT.